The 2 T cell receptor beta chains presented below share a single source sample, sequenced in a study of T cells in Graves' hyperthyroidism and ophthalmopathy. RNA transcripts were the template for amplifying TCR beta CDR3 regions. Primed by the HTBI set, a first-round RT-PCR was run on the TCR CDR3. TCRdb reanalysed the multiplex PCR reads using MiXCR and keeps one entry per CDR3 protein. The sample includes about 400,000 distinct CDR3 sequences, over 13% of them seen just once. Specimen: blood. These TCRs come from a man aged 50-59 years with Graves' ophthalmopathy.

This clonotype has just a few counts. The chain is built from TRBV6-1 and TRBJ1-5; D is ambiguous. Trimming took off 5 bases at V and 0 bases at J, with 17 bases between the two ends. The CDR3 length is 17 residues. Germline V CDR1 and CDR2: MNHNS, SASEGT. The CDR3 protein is CASSYSSRGSSNQPQHF. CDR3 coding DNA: TGTGCCAGCAGTTATAGCTCCCGGGGTAGTAGCAATCAGCCCCAGCATTTT.

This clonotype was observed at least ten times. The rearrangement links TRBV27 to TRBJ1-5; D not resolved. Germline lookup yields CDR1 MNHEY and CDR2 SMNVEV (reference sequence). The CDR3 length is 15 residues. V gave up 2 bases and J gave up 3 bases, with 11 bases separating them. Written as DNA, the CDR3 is TGTGCCAGCAGTTTACGCCGCGGCCACAATCAGCCCCAGCATTTT. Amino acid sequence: CASSLRRGHNQPQHF.